This is a list of T cell receptor beta chains from one sample in a study of blood T cell repertoires in COVID-19. Produced via immunoSEQ multiplex PCR; TCRdb's table is partial and in-frame only. There are approximately 400,000 clones in the sample; about 90% occur only once, and more than 0.95% lies in the top ten. Sample: peripheral blood. The receptor source for this set is a man in his forties with acute or convalescent COVID-19. Each CDR3 is given with its conserved first and last residue. Each record gives: V gene, D gene, J gene, clone size, CDR3 protein, CDR3 DNA. D genes are given only for firm matches. The size entry is marked missing in some rows and otherwise reads once, few, many or a size class.

TRBV4-3	TRBD1	TRBJ2-7	-	CASSQEISPGQGFSYEQYF	TGCGCCAGCAGCCAAGAAATCTCCCCGGGACAGGGGTTTTCCTACGAGCAGTACTTC
TRBV13	TRBD1	TRBJ1-1	-	CASSPSRTGANTEAFF	TGTGCCAGCAGCCCTTCTAGGACAGGCGCGAACACTGAAGCTTTCTTT
TRBV5-1	-	TRBJ1-1	-	CASSLGTLAEAFF	TGCGCCAGCAGCTTGGGGACTCTAGCTGAAGCTTTCTTT
TRBV29-1	TRBD2	TRBJ2-7	-	CSVAGEREQYF	TGCAGCGTCGCGGGGGAACGCGAGCAGTACTTC
TRBV18	-	TRBJ2-5	-	CASSPGGRVQETQYF	TGTGCCAGCTCACCTGGAGGTAGGGTCCAAGAGACCCAGTACTTC
TRBV12-3/TRBV12-4	-	TRBJ2-7	-	CASRLPTSGEQYF	TGTGCCAGCAGGCTGCCGACCAGCGGCGAGCAGTACTTC
TRBV7-9	-	TRBJ1-1	-	CASSLSGAAEAFF	TGTGCCAGCAGCTTATCTGGGGCCGCCGAAGCTTTCTTT
TRBV2	TRBD1	TRBJ1-1	-	CASSDPPQGDPEAFF	TGTGCCAGCAGTGACCCCCCACAGGGGGATCCTGAAGCTTTCTTT
TRBV18	TRBD1	TRBJ2-2	-	CASSRLGRDRAGNTGELFF	TGTGCCAGCTCTCGACTCGGCCGGGACAGGGCGGGGAACACCGGGGAGCTGTTTTTT
TRBV5-4	TRBD2	TRBJ2-4	-	CASASSGRVNIQYF	TGTGCCAGCGCGTCAAGCGGGAGGGTTAACATTCAGTACTTC
TRBV7-3	-	TRBJ2-3	-	CASSLVGGPTDTQYF	TGTGCCAGCAGCTTGGTCGGGGGGCCAACAGATACGCAGTATTTT
TRBV27	TRBD1	TRBJ1-2	-	CASSWDRGQGYTF	TGTGCCAGCAGTTGGGACAGGGGGCAAGGCTACACCTTC
TRBV4-1	TRBD1	TRBJ1-4	-	CASSHGQGATNEKLFF	TGCGCCAGCAGCCACGGACAGGGGGCTACTAATGAAAAACTGTTTTTT
TRBV25-1	-	TRBJ2-3	-	CASTGLTSTDTQYF	TGTGCCAGCACAGGGCTGACCTCCACAGATACGCAGTATTTT
TRBV12-3/TRBV12-4	TRBD2	TRBJ2-5	-	CASSWREGLSIYF	TGTGCCAGCAGTTGGAGGGAGGGCCTTTCAATTTACTTC
TRBV4-1	TRBD2	TRBJ2-7	-	CASSQEVARGFVYEQYF	TGCGCCAGCAGCCAAGAAGTCGCGCGGGGGTTCGTCTACGAGCAGTACTTC
TRBV12-3/TRBV12-4	-	TRBJ2-5	-	CASSKSGAGTQYF	TGTGCCAGCAGCAAAAGTGGGGCCGGGACCCAGTACTTC
TRBV4-1	-	TRBJ1-5	-	CASSQGTAYSNQPQHF	TGCGCCAGCAGCCAAGGGACAGCTTATAGCAATCAGCCCCAGCATTTT
TRBV9	-	TRBJ2-1	-	CASSVAVEQFF	TGTGCCAGCAGCGTAGCGGTAGAGCAGTTCTTC
TRBV6-2/TRBV6-3	TRBD1	TRBJ2-7	-	CASSKLSNRGPVYVEQYF	TGTGCCAGCAGTAAATTATCTAATAGGGGGCCAGTGTACGTGGAGCAGTACTTC
TRBV5-1	-	TRBJ2-2	-	CASSFPRARETGELFF	TGCGCCAGCAGCTTCCCGAGGGCAAGGGAAACCGGGGAGCTGTTTTTT
TRBV6-4	TRBD1	TRBJ1-1	many	CASSDGTGGTEAFF	TGTGCCAGCAGTGACGGGACAGGGGGCACTGAAGCTTTCTTT
TRBV28	-	TRBJ1-5	-	CASSSTSDRPGNQPQHF	TGTGCCAGCAGTTCCACTTCTGACAGGCCCGGCAATCAGCCCCAGCATTTT
TRBV27	TRBD2	TRBJ2-7	-	CASSPRRTGGSEQYF	TGTGCCAGCAGTCCCCGCCGGACGGGGGGGTCCGAGCAGTACTTC
TRBV6-6	-	TRBJ2-1	-	CASRHSSVSYNEQFF	TGTGCCAGCAGACACTCTAGCGTCTCCTACAATGAGCAGTTCTTC
TRBV6-2/TRBV6-3	TRBD1	TRBJ1-5	-	CASSYYRGLPYSNQPQHF	TGTGCCAGCAGTTATTACAGGGGGCTGCCTTATAGCAATCAGCCCCAGCATTTT
TRBV14	TRBD1	TRBJ1-2	-	CASSQATGSNYGYTF	TGTGCCAGCAGCCAAGCGACAGGGTCTAACTATGGCTACACCTTC
TRBV20-1	-	TRBJ1-2	-	CSASSGTNYGYTF	TGCAGTGCTAGTTCCGGGACTAACTATGGCTACACCTTC
TRBV19	-	TRBJ1-2	few	CASSISRVNGYTF	TGTGCCAGTAGTATCTCCAGGGTGAATGGCTACACCTTC
TRBV25-1	TRBD1	TRBJ1-2	-	CASSELTGVYGYTF	TGTGCCAGCAGTGAATTGACAGGGGTCTATGGCTACACCTTC
TRBV5-4	TRBD1	TRBJ2-5	-	CASSLEQGSWETQYF	TGTGCCAGCAGCTTAGAACAGGGGTCATGGGAGACCCAGTACTTC
TRBV28	-	TRBJ2-7	few	CASGQGVVYEQYF	TGTGCCAGCGGGCAGGGCGTTGTCTACGAGCAGTACTTC
TRBV5-1	-	TRBJ2-7	-	CASSSGGSGRWTPYEQYF	TGCGCCAGCAGCTCAGGGGGAAGCGGGCGATGGACTCCCTACGAGCAGTACTTC
TRBV9	-	TRBJ2-5	-	CASSVGSRVRETQYF	TGTGCCAGCAGCGTAGGTTCCAGGGTCCGGGAGACCCAGTACTTC
TRBV28	TRBD1	TRBJ1-1	-	CASSSGQAATEAFF	TGTGCCAGCAGTTCCGGACAGGCGGCCACTGAAGCTTTCTTT
TRBV25-1	-	TRBJ2-2	once	CASSESGSFANTGELFF	TGTGCCAGCAGTGAATCCGGGTCGTTCGCGAACACCGGGGAGCTGTTTTTT
TRBV7-3	TRBD2	TRBJ2-2	-	CASSLNGAGGTGELFF	TGTGCCAGCAGCTTAAACGGTGCGGGGGGCACCGGGGAGCTGTTTTTT
TRBV4-1	-	TRBJ1-5	-	CASSQGTTASNQPQHF	TGCGCCAGCAGCCAAGGTACGACAGCTAGCAATCAGCCCCAGCATTTT
TRBV27	-	TRBJ1-1	-	CASSLGATFNTEAFF	TGTGCCAGCAGTTTAGGGGCGACATTTAATACTGAAGCTTTCTTT
TRBV6-5	-	TRBJ1-2	-	CASSPGGDSYGYTF	TGTGCCAGCAGCCCCGGGGGGGACTCCTATGGCTACACCTTC
TRBV7-3	-	TRBJ2-2	once	CASSRTQGNTGELFF	TGTGCCAGCAGCCGGACCCAGGGGAACACCGGGGAGCTGTTTTTT
TRBV25-1	-	TRBJ1-6	-	CASSEGRRGSSPLHF	TGTGCCAGCAGTGAAGGGCGGAGGGGAAGTTCACCCCTCCACTTT
TRBV4-3	-	TRBJ2-1	-	CASSQEPLATSYNEQFF	TGCGCCAGCAGCCAAGAACCCCTAGCAACGTCCTACAATGAGCAGTTCTTC
TRBV12-1	-	TRBJ2-7	-	CASSFLEQYF	TGTGCCAGCAGCTTTCTCGAGCAGTACTTC
TRBV27	-	TRBJ2-7	-	CASSLVGAYEQYF	TGTGCCAGCAGTTTAGTTGGAGCCTACGAGCAGTACTTC
TRBV28	-	TRBJ1-1	-	CASRIKGVRRRIPEAFF	TGTGCCAGCAGGATAAAAGGCGTCAGGCGCCGGATTCCTGAAGCTTTCTTT
TRBV30	-	TRBJ1-5	many	CAWRISGGGGNQPQHF	TGTGCCTGGAGAATCAGCGGGGGAGGCGGGAATCAGCCCCAGCATTTT
TRBV24-1	-	TRBJ1-2	-	CATSENTAPFYGYTF	TGTGCCACCAGTGAGAACACCGCACCGTTCTATGGCTACACCTTC
TRBV24-1	TRBD2	TRBJ2-1	-	CATSDRSGSYNEQFF	TGTGCCACCAGTGATCGTAGCGGGAGCTACAATGAGCAGTTCTTC
TRBV3-1/TRBV3-2	-	TRBJ1-1	-	CASSPDSSAEAFF	TGTGCCAGCAGCCCCGACAGCTCCGCTGAAGCTTTCTTT
TRBV7-3	TRBD2	TRBJ2-1	-	CASSSYEKLAGERNEQFF	TGTGCCAGCAGCTCATACGAAAAACTAGCGGGAGAACGCAATGAGCAGTTCTTC
TRBV4-3	-	TRBJ1-1	-	CASSQLGQPSSEAFF	TGCGCCAGCAGCCAACTAGGACAGCCTTCGTCTGAAGCTTTCTTT